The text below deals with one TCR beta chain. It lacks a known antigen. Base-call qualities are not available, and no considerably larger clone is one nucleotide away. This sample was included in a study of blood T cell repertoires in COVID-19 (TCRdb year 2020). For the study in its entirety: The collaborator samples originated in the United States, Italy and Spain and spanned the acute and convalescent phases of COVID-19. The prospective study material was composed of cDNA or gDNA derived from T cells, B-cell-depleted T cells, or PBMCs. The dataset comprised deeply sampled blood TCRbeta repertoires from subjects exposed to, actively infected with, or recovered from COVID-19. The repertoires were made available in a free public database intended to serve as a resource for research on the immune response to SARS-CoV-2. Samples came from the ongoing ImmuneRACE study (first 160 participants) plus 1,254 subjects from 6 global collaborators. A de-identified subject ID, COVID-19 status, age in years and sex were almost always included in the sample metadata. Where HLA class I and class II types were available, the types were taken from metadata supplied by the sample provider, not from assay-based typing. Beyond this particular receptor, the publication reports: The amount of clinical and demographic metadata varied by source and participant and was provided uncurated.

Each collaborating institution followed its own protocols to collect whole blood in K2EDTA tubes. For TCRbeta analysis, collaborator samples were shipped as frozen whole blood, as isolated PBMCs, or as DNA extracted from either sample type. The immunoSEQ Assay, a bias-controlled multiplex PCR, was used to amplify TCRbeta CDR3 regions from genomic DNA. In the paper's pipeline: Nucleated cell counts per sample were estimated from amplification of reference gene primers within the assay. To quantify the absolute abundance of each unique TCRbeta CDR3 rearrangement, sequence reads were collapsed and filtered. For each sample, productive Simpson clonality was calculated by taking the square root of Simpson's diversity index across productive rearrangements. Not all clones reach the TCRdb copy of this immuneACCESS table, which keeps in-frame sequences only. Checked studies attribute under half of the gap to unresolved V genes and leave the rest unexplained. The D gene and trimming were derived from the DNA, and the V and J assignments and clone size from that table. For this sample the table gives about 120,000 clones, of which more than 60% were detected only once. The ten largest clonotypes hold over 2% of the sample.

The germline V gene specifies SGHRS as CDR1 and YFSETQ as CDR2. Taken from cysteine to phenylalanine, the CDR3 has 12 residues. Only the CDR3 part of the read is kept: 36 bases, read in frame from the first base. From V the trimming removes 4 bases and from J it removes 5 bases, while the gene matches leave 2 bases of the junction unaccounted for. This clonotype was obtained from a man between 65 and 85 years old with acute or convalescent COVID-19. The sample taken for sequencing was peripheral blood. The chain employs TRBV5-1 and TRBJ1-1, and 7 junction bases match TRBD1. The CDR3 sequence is CASSVGQTEAFF. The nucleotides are TGCGCCAGCAGCGTGGGACAGACTGAAGCTTTCTTT.